These 15 T cell receptor beta chains originate from one sample sequenced in a study of T cells in Graves' hyperthyroidism and ophthalmopathy. There were TCR beta CDR3 regions amplified from RNA transcripts. A set of HTBI primers served as the primers for a first-round RT-PCR of the TCR CDR3. Each CDR3 protein is one row after TCRdb ran MiXCR on the multiplex PCR reads. The table shows nearly 600,000 distinct CDR3 sequences, with approximately 15% occurring only once. The sequencing input was blood. These receptors came from a young woman with Graves' ophthalmopathy.

This clonotype has a count of ten or more. V and J are TRBV10-3 and TRBJ2-7, with 7 nucleotides matching TRBD1. With 0 bases clipped from V and 3 bases from J, the junction kept 2 bases outside the gene matches. Germline-derived CDR1 and CDR2 are ENHRY and SYGVKD. The CDR3 covers 14 residues. The chain's CDR3 is CAISESYRGYEQYF. The CDR3 DNA is TGTGCCATCAGTGAGTCTTACAGGGGCTACGAGCAGTACTTC.

This clonotype was seen repeatedly, ten times or more. The rearrangement joins TRBV7-2 to TRBJ1-1, with no clear D. Between the trimmed V and J ends, which lost 6 bases and 1 base, there was a span of 9 bases. The germline V gene encodes CDR1 SGHTA and CDR2 FQGNSA. The CDR3 has 13 amino acids. This chain's CDR3 is CASRTQENTEAFF. DNA for the CDR3: TGTGCCAGCAGAACCCAGGAGAACACTGAAGCTTTCTTT.

Many counts were recorded for this clonotype. The chain has TRBV2 and TRBJ1-1; maybe TRBD1 (5 bases). V lost 7 bases, J lost 3 bases, and 12 bases lay in between. The CDR3 sequence is 13 residues long. CDR1 is SNHLY and CDR2 is FYNNEI in the germline V gene. CDR3 amino acids: CASTRGRDTEAFF. The CDR3 nucleotides are TGTGCCAGCACGCGTGGCAGGGACACTGAAGCTTTCTTT.

CDR3 DNA sequence: TGTGCCAGCAGCTTGGATGCTAGCGGGAGCGCGTACGAGCAGTACTTC. This translates into CASSLDASGSAYEQYF. This chain joins TRBV5-4 and TRBJ2-7; the match to TRBD2 covers 10 bases. CDR3 size: 16 residues. V lost 0 bases to trimming and J lost 4 bases; unmatched junction nucleotides: 7. Germline CDR1 SGHNT, CDR2 YYREEE (reference sequence).

This clonotype was seen a handful of times. The V and J genes are TRBV9 and TRBJ2-7, with 7 bases aligning to TRBD1. The CDR3 consists of 15 residues. With V trimmed by 3 bases and J by 5 bases, 11 bases remained unmatched. Germline CDR1 and CDR2: SGDLS and YYNGEE. CDR3 amino acids: CASSDGAGGLHEQYF. The CDR3 DNA reads as TGTGCCAGCAGCGACGGGGCAGGGGGTCTTCACGAGCAGTACTTC.

This clonotype was seen only a few times. The V gene is TRBV14, the J gene TRBJ2-3; no reliable D call. Between the trimmed V and J ends, which lost 1 base and 2 bases, there was a span of 10 bases. There are 15 residues in the CDR3. CDR1 SGHDN and CDR2 FVKESK come from the germline V gene. CDR3 nucleotides: TGTGCCAGCAGCCAAGGAAGTCTTTACACAGATACGCAGTATTTT. It yields the protein CASSQGSLYTDTQYF.

This clonotype was counted only a few times. This rearrangement joins TRBV5-1 to TRBJ1-3; TRBD1 might be the D (6 bases). V lost 3 bases, J lost 2 bases, and 15 bases lay in between. Germline lookup yields CDR1 SGHRS and CDR2 YFSETQ. This CDR3 contains 16 residues. In nucleotides, the CDR3 is TGCGCCAGCAGCTACTCGGGACACGTGGCTGGAAACACCATATATTTT. It is translated as CASSYSGHVAGNTIYF. Full variable domain (outside the CDR3, taken from reference TRBV5-1 and TRBJ1-3): KAGVTQTPRYLIKTRGQQVTLSCSPISGHRSVSWYQQTPGQGLQFLFEYFSETQRNKGNFPGRFSGRQFSNSRSEMNVSTLELGDSALYLCASSYSGHVAGNTIYFGEGSWLTVV.

The chain links TRBV7-9 to TRBJ1-2; D is unclear. Between the trimmed V and J ends, which lost 3 bases and 8 bases, there was a span of 10 bases. CDR1 and CDR2 from the germline V gene are SEHNR and FQNEAQ (reference sequence). The CDR3 runs 12 residues. The CDR3 DNA reads as TGTGCCAGCAGCTTTCCGTCGAGAGGCTACACCTTC. Amino acids: CASSFPSRGYTF.

This clonotype was found many times. The rearrangement joins TRBV19 to TRBJ1-1; D gene unclear. Trimming pared 8 bases from V and 1 base from J, leaving 14 bases between. CDR3 length equals 14 residues. CDR1 LNHDA and CDR2 SQIVND come from the germline V gene (reference sequence). The CDR3 sequence: CASGRQQRNTEAFF. In DNA form, the CDR3 reads TGTGCCAGTGGACGCCAGCAACGGAACACTGAAGCTTTCTTT.

In the case of this clonotype: The junction departs from germline at one end; a sequencing error may be responsible. This sequence joins TRBV6-5 and TRBJ2-3; 8 positions match TRBD2. The germline gives CDR1 MNHEY, CDR2 SVGAGI. There are 15 residues in the CDR3. CDR3 coding DNA: TGTGTCAGCAGTTACTCGGGAGGGCCCACAGATACGCAGTATTTT. Encoded protein: CVSSYSGGPTDTQYF.

This clonotype was seen a few times. V usage is TRBV5-1 and J usage is TRBJ2-1; no clear D. This CDR3 has 15 residues. Trimming took off 3 bases at V and 5 bases at J, with 15 bases between the two ends. Germline CDR1 is SGHRS and CDR2 is YFSETQ. The CDR3 reads CASSSGFPGHNEQFF. The CDR3 DNA is TGCGCCAGCAGCTCTGGTTTCCCCGGCCACAATGAGCAGTTCTTC.

This clonotype has a count of ten or more. This chain uses TRBV2 with TRBJ2-5; D may be TRBD1 (5 bases). CDR3 length equals 12 residues. The V end was cut by 5 bases, the J end by 4 bases, with 8 bases between. CDR1 is SNHLY, CDR2 FYNNEI, per germline. As DNA, the CDR3 is TGTGCCAGCAGTACAGGATCAGAGACCCAGTACTTC. It translates to CASSTGSETQYF.

This clonotype was picked up many times. This chain links TRBV27 with TRBJ2-3; D unresolved. Germline-derived CDR1 and CDR2 are MNHEY and SMNVEV (reference sequence). The CDR3 is 15 residues long. V lost 4 bases, J lost 2 bases, and 13 bases lay in between. CDR3 in DNA: TGTGCCAGCAGTTCATCCCGAATCTTCACAGATACGCAGTATTTT. It translates to CASSSSRIFTDTQYF.

This clonotype was observed many times. This chain uses TRBV5-8 with TRBJ1-2; D gene ambiguous. V lost 3 bases, J lost 7 bases, and 13 bases lay in between. From germline, CDR1 is SGHTS and CDR2 YDEGEE. The CDR3 has 13 residues. In nucleotides, the CDR3 is TGTGCCAGCAGCTCCTTCCCTGGGTCTGGCTACACCTTC. Protein product: CASSSFPGSGYTF. The full variable domain, its missing parts supplied by reference TRBV5-8 and TRBJ1-2, is EAGVTQSPTHLIKTRGQQATLRCSPISGHTSVYWYQQALGLGLQFLLWYDEGEERNRGNFPPRFSGRQFPNYSSELNVNALELEDSALYLCASSSFPGSGYTFGSGTRLTVV.

This clonotype appeared many times. The V call is TRBV5-5, the J call TRBJ2-7; tentatively, D is TRBD1 (6 bases). The V and J ends lost 0 bases and 2 bases respectively, with 12 bases between them. Germline values: CDR1 SGHKS, CDR2 YYEKEE (reference sequence). This CDR3 comprises 15 residues. CDR3 protein: CASSLVGQNTYEQYF. Here the CDR3 DNA reads TGTGCCAGCAGCTTGGTCGGACAGAACACCTACGAGCAGTACTTC.